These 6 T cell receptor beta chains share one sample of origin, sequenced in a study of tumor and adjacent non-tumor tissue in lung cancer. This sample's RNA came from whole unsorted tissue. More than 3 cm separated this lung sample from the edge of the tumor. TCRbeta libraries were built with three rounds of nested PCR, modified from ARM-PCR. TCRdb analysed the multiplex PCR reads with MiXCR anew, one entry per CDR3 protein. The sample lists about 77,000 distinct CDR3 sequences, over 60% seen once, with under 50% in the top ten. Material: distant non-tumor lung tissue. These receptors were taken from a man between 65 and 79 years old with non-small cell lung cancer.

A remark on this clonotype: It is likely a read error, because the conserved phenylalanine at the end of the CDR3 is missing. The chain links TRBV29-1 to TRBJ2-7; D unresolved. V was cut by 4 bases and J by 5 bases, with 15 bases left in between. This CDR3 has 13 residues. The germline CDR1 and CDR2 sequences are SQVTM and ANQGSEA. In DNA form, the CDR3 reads TGCAGCGTTGGGGCAAATGTGATGCACGAGCAGTACATC. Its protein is CSVGANVMHEQYI.

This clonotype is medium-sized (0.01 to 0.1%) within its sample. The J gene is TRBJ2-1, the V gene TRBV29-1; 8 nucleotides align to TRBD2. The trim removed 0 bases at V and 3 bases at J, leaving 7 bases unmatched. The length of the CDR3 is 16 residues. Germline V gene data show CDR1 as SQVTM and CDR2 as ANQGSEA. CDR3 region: CSVEDHTSGIYNEQFF. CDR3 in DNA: TGCAGCGTTGAAGATCACACTAGCGGCATCTACAATGAGCAGTTCTTC.

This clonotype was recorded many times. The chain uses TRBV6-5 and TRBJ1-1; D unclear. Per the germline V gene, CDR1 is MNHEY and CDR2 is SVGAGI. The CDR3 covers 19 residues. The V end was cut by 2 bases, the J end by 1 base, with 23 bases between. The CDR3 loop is CASSYHSRVPSSANTEAFF. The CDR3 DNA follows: TGTGCCAGCAGTTACCACTCGAGGGTACCCTCTTCCGCGAACACTGAAGCTTTCTTT.

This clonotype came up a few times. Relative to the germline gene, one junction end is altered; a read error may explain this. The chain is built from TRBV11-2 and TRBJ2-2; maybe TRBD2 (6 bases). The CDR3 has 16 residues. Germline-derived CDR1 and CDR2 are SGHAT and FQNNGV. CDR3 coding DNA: TGTGCCAGCAGCTTAGTGGGCCCGGGGGTTGCCGGGGAGCTGCTTTTT. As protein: CASSLVGPGVAGELLF.

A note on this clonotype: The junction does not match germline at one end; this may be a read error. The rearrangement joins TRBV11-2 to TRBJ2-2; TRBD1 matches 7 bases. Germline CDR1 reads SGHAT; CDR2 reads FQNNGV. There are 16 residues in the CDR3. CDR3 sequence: CATSLVGTGVAGDLFF. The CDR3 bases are TGTGCCACTAGCTTAGTGGGCACAGGGGTAGCCGGGGATCTGTTTTTT. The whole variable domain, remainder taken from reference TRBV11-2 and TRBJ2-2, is EAGVAQSPRYKIIEKRQSVAFWCNPISGHATLYWYQQILGQGPKLLIQFQNNGVVDDSQLPKDRFSAERLKGVDSTLKIQPAKLEDSAVYLCATSLVGTGVAGDLFFGEGSRLTVL.

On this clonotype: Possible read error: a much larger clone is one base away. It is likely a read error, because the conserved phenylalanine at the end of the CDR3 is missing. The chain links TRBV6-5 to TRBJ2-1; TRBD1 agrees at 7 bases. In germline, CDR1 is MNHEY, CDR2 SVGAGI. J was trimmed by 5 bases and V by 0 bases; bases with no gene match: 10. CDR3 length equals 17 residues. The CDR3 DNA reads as TGTGCCAGCAGTTACTCGGGTCCAGCGACAGGGCACAATGAGCAGTTCTTA. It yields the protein CASSYSGPATGHNEQFL.